These T cell receptor beta chains were read from a single sample in a study of T-cell memory formation after mild COVID-19. TCRdb itself ran the 5' RACE reads through MiXCR, one entry per CDR3 protein. The sample includes around 340,000 distinct CDR3 sequences, around a sixth of them seen just once. The sequencing sample was made of PBMCs or a T cell subset sorted from them (not recorded which). The receptors shown here come from a man between 18 and 35 years old who had mild COVID-19 (a few samples of this study predate the infection). Cell type and time point are not known. The CDR3 runs from the conserved cysteine through the conserved F or W.

TRBJ2-7 | TRBV4-2 | 18 | CASSQDSAFSGLDYEQYF
TRBJ1-1 | TRBV18 | 16 | CASSPIFRASNTEAFF
TRBJ2-7 | TRBV7-2 | 15 | CASSLGPSGYDERYF
TRBJ1-5 | TRBV6-5 | 17 | CASRRNAGHPSNQPQHF
TRBJ1-2 | TRBV6-2/TRBV6-3 | 14 | CASSRTANNYGYTF
TRBJ2-7 | TRBV6-5 | 14 | CASSYIGQTYEQYF
TRBJ2-7 | TRBV2 | 13 | CASSEYKHYEQYF
TRBJ2-5 | TRBV28 | 16 | CASSLGQGLRQETQYF
TRBJ2-6 | TRBV5-4 | 20 | CASSRTGMTESRSGANVLTF
TRBJ2-7 | TRBV12-3/TRBV12-4 | 16 | CASATGASGGSYEQYF
TRBJ2-6 | TRBV9 | 16 | CASSGLQRSGANVLTF
TRBJ1-2 | TRBV12-5 | 15 | CASGPKTGGFYGYTF
TRBJ2-5 | TRBV7-6 | 16 | CASSSRPAGNKQTQYF
TRBJ2-5 | TRBV27 | 14 | CASSLSTGAETQYF
TRBJ1-5 | TRBV2 | 14 | CGSAGVDGNQPQHF
TRBJ2-5 | TRBV10-3 | 15 | CAISDSLGTQETQYF
TRBJ2-3 | TRBV12-3/TRBV12-4 | 15 | CASNANSFSTDTQYF
TRBJ2-7 | TRBV2 | 14 | CASRLGTSGAEQYF
TRBJ2-3 | TRBV30 | 14 | CAWSDSPHMNTQYF
TRBJ2-1 | TRBV10-3 | 15 | CAISGSGGLNNEQFF
TRBJ2-3 | TRBV3-1 | 14 | CASSPGLVTDTQYF
TRBJ1-6 | TRBV11-2 | 16 | CASSSQGRLRYSPLHF
TRBJ2-5 | TRBV5-6 | 13 | CASSFGTGETQYF
TRBJ1-2 | TRBV30 | 13 | CAWRVQGSHGYTF
TRBJ2-5 | TRBV20-1 | 15 | CSARGLPRGQETQYF
TRBJ2-2 | TRBV6-2/TRBV6-3 | 16 | CAGGYRDRGIAGELFF
TRBJ1-5 | TRBV2 | 15 | CASSIQNPSNQPQHF
TRBJ2-3 | TRBV19 | 14 | CASSSGGLEGAQYF
TRBJ1-3 | TRBV27 | 15 | CASSRQFESGNTIYF
TRBJ2-1 | TRBV20-1 | 10 | CSARSDEQFF
TRBJ1-1 | TRBV5-5 | 14 | CASSVTRGVTEAFF
TRBJ2-5 | TRBV7-9 | 14 | CASSWDRAQETQYF
TRBJ1-1 | TRBV7-6 | 15 | CASSLAAQGIDEAFF
TRBJ2-1 | TRBV18 | 16 | CASSPPQGPAYNEQFF
TRBJ1-6 | TRBV4-3 | 13 | CASSLQGNSPLHF
TRBJ1-1 | TRBV14 | 14 | CASSQQVLNTEAFF
TRBJ2-3 | TRBV6-6 | 14 | CASSYGQPTDTQYF
TRBJ2-3 | TRBV4-1 | 13 | CASSLEGEDTQYF
TRBJ2-5 | TRBV6-2/TRBV6-3 | 15 | CASRGAGRILETQYF
TRBJ2-1 | TRBV10-3 | 15 | CAISARGFDYNEQFF
TRBJ2-5 | TRBV2 | 11 | CASTSEETQYF
TRBJ1-1 | TRBV12-3/TRBV12-4 | 13 | CASSPPYRAEAFF
TRBJ2-2 | TRBV6-6 | 15 | CASSYSGWNTGELFF
TRBJ1-5 | TRBV20-1 | 11 | CSASNNQPQHF
TRBJ2-7 | TRBV2 | 13 | CASSEPFEDEQYF
TRBJ2-5 | TRBV9 | 16 | CASNLGGGAYQETQYF
TRBJ1-5 | TRBV5-1 | 15 | CASSLAGEGGQPQHF
TRBJ1-1 | TRBV12-3/TRBV12-4 | 17 | CASMTGTSRLLNTEAFF
TRBJ1-4 | TRBV7-2 | 16 | CASSRDSTSPNEKLFF
TRBJ2-3 | TRBV5-4 | 16 | CASSFWNGGAGDTQYF
TRBJ2-1 | TRBV5-1 | 11 | CASSLEGAQFF
TRBJ1-1 | TRBV5-1 | 13 | CASSFLMGTEAFF
TRBJ1-5 | TRBV12-3/TRBV12-4 | 15 | CASSSSQGLNQPQHF